Below, 3 T cell receptor beta chains from the same sample are listed, as sequenced in a study of cytomegalovirus exposure and HLA in healthy donors. PCR employed 60 Vbeta and 13 Jbeta primers. Sequenced by immunoSEQ multiplex PCR; TCRdb stores in-frame clones only, minus some. The data contain around 170,000 clones, around 76% of them seen just once; the ten biggest clones take up 1.5%. Sequencing input: PBMCs. The source is a man in his forties in good health and CMV-seronegative.

The chain joins TRBV6-4 to TRBJ1-2, with 10 positions matching TRBD1. This CDR3 region has 17 residues. Per germline, CDR1 MRHNA and CDR2 SNTAGT. The ends lost 4 bases at V and 0 bases at J; junction bases unmatched: 8. The CDR3: CASSVLGDRGANYGYTF. The CDR3 DNA is TGTGCCAGCAGTGTCCTTGGGGACAGGGGAGCTAACTATGGCTACACCTTC.

V is TRBV6-1 and J is TRBJ2-2; D possibly corresponds to TRBD1 (6 bases). Germline CDR1 and CDR2: MNHNS and SASEGT. The CDR3 runs 13 residues. Trimming cost V 7 bases and J 6 bases, with 12 bases left between them. The CDR3 sequence is CASINTGPGELFF. CDR3 nucleotide sequence: TGTGCCAGCATTAATACAGGGCCCGGGGAGCTGTTTTTT.

This rearrangement joins TRBV6-5 to TRBJ2-3, with D hard to call. This CDR3 is built from 12 residues. Per germline, CDR1 MNHEY and CDR2 SVGAGI. V lost 5 bases, J lost 6 bases, and 9 bases lay in between. The DNA for the CDR3 is TGTGCCAGCAGTCCGCACGGTGATACGCAGTATTTT. Translation: CASSPHGDTQYF.